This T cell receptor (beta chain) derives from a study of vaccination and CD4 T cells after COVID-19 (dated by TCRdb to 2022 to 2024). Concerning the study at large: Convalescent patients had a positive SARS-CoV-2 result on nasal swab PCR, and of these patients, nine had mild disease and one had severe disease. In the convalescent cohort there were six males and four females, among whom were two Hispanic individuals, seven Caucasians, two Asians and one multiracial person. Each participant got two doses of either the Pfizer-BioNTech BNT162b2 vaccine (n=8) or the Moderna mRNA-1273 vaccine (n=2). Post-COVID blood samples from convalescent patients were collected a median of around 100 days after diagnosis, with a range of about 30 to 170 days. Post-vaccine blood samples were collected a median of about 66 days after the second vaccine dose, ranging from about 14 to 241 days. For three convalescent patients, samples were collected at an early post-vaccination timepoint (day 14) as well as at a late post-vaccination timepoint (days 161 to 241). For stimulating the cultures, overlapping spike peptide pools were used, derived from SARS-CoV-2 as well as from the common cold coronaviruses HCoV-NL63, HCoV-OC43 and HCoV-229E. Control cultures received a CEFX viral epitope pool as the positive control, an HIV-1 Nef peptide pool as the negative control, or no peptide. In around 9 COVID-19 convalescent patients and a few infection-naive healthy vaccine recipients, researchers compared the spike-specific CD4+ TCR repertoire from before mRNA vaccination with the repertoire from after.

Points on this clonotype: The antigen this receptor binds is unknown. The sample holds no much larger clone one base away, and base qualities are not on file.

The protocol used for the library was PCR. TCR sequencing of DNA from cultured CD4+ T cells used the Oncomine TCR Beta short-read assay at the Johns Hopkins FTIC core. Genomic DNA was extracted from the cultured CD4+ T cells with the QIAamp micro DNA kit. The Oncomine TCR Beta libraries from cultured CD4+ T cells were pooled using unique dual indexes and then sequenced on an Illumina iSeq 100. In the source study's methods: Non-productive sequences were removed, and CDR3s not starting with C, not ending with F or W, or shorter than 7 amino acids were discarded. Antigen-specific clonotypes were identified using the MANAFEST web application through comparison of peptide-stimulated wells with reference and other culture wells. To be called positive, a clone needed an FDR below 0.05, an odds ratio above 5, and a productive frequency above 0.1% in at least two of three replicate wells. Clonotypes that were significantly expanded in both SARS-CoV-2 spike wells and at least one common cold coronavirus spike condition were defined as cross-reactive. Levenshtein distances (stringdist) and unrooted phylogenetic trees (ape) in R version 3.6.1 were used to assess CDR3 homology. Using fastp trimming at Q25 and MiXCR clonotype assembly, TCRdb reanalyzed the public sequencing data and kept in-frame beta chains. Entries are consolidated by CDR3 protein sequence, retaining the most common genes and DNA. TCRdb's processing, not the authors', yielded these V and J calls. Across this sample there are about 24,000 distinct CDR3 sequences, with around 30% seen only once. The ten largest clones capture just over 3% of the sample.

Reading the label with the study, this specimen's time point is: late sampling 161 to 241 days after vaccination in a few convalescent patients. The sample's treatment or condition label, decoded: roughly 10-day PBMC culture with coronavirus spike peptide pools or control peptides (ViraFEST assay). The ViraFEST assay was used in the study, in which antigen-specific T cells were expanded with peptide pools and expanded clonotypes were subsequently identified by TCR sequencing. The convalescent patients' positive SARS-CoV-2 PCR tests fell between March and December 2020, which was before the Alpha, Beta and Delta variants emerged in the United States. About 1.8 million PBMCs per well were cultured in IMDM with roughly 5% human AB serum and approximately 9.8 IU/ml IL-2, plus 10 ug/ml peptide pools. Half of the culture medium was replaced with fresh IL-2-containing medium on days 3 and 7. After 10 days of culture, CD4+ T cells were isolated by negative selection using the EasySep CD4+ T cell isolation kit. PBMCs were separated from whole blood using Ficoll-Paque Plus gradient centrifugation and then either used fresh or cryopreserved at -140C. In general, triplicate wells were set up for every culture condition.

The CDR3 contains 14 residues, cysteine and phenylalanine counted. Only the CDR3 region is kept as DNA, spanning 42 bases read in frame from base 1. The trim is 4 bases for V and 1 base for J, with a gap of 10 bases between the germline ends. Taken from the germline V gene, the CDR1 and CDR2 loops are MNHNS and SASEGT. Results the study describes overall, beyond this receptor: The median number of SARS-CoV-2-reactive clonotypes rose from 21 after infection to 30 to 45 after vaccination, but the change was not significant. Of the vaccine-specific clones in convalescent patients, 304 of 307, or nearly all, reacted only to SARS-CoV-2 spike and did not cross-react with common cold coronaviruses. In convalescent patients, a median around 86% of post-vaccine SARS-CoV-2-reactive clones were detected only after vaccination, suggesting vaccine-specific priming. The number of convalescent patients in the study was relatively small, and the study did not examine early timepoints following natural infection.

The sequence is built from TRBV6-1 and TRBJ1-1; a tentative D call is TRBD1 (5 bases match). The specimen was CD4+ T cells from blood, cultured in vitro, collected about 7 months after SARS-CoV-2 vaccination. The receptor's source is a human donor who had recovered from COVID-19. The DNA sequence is TGTGCCAGCAGTGGGGGACGGAGGAACACTGAAGCTTTCTTT. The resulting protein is CASSGGRRNTEAFF.